What follows is one T cell receptor (beta chain) and its context. The clone's antigen remains unknown. The input lacks base qualities; no much larger clone sits a single base away. V is pruned by 5 bases and J by 2 bases, leaving 9 bases of the junction without a gene match. The CDR3 covers 15 residues, taking in both the cysteine and the phenylalanine. Of all the DNA, just the CDR3 is kept, 45 bases in frame from base 1. CDR1 GTSNPN and CDR2 SVGIG are derived from the germline V gene (reference sequence). TCRbeta CDR3 regions were amplified from genomic DNA by means of the immunoSEQ Assay, a bias-controlled multiplex PCR. Regarding the original processing steps: Nucleated cell counts per sample were estimated from amplification of reference gene primers within the assay. To quantify the absolute abundance of each unique TCRbeta CDR3 rearrangement, sequence reads were collapsed and filtered. Productive Simpson clonality was computed per sample as the square root of Simpson's diversity index over productive rearrangements. TCRdb took over this immuneACCESS table, retaining in-frame rearrangements with V and J assigned. Such tables are incomplete; in checked studies, under half of the missing clones stem from an unresolved V gene, and the remainder is unexplained. V and J calls and clone size are copied from that table; D and trimming were computed from the DNA. Present in this sample are fewer than 700,000 clones, approximately 91% of which were seen just once. In total, the top ten clones hold 7.8% of the sample.

This sample is drawn from a study of blood T cell repertoires in COVID-19 (dated by TCRdb to between 2020 and 2021). Study-wide context: The collaborator samples originated in the United States, Italy and Spain and spanned the acute and convalescent phases of COVID-19. Where available, HLA class I and class II types were obtained from metadata supplied by the sample provider rather than from assay-based typing. The repertoires were released in a freely available public database intended as a resource for research on the immune response to SARS-CoV-2. Deeply sampled blood TCRbeta repertoires from subjects exposed to, actively infected with, or recovered from COVID-19 were included in the dataset. The samples were drawn from two sources: the first 160 participants of the ongoing ImmuneRACE study, and over 1,000 subjects contributed by 6 global collaborators. The prospective study material was composed of cDNA or gDNA derived from T cells, B-cell-depleted T cells, or PBMCs. Sample metadata almost always included a de-identified subject ID, COVID-19 status, age in years and sex. What the work shows at the level of the full study, not this receptor alone: The quantity of clinical and demographic metadata differed by source and by participant and was supplied without curation.

In Seattle, one collaborating source enrolled patients while the infection was active and tracked those patients longitudinally over the course of disease. Collaborating institutions collected whole blood in K2EDTA tubes following their own protocols. For TCRbeta analysis, collaborator samples were shipped as frozen whole blood, as isolated PBMCs, or as DNA extracted from either sample type. This receptor was obtained from a woman in her forties or fifties with COVID-19, enrolled during active disease. The rearranged segments are TRBV30 and TRBJ1-3, and 7 junction bases match TRBD1. Source material: peripheral blood. The CDR3 is CAWSTGKSAGNTIYF. The nucleotide sequence reads TGTGCCTGGTCGACAGGGAAGTCAGCTGGAAACACCATATATTTT.